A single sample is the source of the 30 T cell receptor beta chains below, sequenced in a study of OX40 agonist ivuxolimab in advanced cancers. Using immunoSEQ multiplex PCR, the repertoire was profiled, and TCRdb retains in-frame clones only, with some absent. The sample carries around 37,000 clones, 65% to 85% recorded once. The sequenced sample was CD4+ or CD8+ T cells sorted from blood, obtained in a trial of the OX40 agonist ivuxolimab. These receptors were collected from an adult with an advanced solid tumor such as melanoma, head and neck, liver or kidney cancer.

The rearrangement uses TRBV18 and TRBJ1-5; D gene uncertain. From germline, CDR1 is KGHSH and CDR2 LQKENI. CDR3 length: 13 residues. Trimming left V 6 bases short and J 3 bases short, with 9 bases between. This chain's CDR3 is CASSPGLNQPQHF. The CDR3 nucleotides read TGTGCCAGCTCCCCGGGCCTCAATCAGCCCCAGCATTTT. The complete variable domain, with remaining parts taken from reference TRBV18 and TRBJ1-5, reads NAGVMQNPRHLVRRRGQEARLRCSPMKGHSHVYWYRQLPEEGLKFMVYLQKENIIDESGMPKERFSAEFPKEGPSILRIQQVVRGDSAAYFCASSPGLNQPQHFGDGTRLSIL.

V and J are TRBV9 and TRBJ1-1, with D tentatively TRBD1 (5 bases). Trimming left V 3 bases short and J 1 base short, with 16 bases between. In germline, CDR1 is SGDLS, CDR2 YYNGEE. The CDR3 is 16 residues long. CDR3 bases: TGTGCCAGCAGCGCCGGGACGGACGTCGGGAACACTGAAGCTTTCTTT. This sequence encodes CASSAGTDVGNTEAFF. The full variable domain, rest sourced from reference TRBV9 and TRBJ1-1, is DSGVTQTPKHLITATGQRVTLRCSPRSGDLSVYWYQQSLDQGLQFLIQYYNGEERAKGNILERFSAQQFPDLHSELNLSSLELGDSALYFCASSAGTDVGNTEAFFGQGTRLTVV.

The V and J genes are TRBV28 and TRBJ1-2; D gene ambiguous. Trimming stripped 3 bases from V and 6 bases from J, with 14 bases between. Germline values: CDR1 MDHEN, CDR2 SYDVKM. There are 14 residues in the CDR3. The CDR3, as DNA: TGTGCCAGCAGTTTTTCCCCCGGTACAGATGGCTACACCTTC. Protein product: CASSFSPGTDGYTF.

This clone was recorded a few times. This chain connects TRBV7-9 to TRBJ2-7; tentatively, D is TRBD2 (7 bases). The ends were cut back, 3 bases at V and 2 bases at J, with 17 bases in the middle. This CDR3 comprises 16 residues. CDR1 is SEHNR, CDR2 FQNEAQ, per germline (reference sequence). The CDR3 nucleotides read TGTGCCAGCAGCTTGGGTCGGGGCGGGGGCACCTACGAGCAGTACTTC. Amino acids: CASSLGRGGGTYEQYF.

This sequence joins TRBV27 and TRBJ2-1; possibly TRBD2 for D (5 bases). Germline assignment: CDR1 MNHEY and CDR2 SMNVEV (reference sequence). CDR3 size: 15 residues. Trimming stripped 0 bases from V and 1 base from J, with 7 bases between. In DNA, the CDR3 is TGTGCCAGCAGTTTATCGTCGGGGTCCTACAATGAGCAGTTCTTC. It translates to CASSLSSGSYNEQFF.

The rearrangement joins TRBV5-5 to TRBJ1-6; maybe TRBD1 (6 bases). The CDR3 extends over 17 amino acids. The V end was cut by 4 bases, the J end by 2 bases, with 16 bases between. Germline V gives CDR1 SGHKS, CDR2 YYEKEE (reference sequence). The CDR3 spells CASSPRGVAAYNSPLHF. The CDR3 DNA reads TGTGCCAGCAGCCCCAGGGGAGTAGCTGCCTATAATTCACCCCTCCACTTT.

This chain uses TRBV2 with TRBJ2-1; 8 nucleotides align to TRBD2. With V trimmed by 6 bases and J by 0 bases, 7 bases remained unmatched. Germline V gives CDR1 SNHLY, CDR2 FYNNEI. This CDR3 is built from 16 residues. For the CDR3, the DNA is TGTGCCAGCAGGAGGACTAGCCGTAGCTCCTACAATGAGCAGTTCTTC. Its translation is CASRRTSRSSYNEQFF.

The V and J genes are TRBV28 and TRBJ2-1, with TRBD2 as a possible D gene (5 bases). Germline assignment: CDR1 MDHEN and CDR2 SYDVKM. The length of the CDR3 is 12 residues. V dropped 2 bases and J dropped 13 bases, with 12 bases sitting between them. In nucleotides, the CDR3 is TGTGCCAGCAGTTTAGTAAGGCTAGCTCAGTTCTTC. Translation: CASSLVRLAQFF.

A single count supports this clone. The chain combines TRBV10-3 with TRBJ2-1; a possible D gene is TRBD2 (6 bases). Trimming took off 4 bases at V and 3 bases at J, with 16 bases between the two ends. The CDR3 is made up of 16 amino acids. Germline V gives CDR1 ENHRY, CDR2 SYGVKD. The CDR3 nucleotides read TGTGCCATCAGTGCCTCAGCCGGGACTGTCTACAATGAGCAGTTCTTC. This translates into CAISASAGTVYNEQFF.

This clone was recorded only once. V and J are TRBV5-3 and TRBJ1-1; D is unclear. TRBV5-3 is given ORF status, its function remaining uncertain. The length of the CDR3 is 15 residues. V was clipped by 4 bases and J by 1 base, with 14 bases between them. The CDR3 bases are TGTGCCAGAAGCGGCATTCGACACCGGAACACTGAAGCTTTCTTT. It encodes CARSGIRHRNTEAFF.

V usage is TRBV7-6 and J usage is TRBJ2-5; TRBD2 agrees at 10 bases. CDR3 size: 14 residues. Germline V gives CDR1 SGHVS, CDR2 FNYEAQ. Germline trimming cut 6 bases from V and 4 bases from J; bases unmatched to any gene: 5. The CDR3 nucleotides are TGTGCCAGCAGTCCAGCGGGGGGGCTAGAGACCCAGTACTTC. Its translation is CASSPAGGLETQYF. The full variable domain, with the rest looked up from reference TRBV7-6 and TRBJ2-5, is GAGVSQSPRYKVTKRGQDVALRCDPISGHVSLYWYRQALGQGPEFLTYFNYEAQQDKSGLPNDRFSAERPEGSISTLTIQRTEQRDSAMYRCASSPAGGLETQYFGPGTRLLVL.

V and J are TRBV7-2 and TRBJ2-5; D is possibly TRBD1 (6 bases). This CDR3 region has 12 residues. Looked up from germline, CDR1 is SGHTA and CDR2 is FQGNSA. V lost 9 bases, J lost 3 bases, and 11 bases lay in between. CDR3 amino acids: CARTGEKETQYF. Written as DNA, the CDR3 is TGTGCCAGGACAGGAGAGAAAGAGACCCAGTACTTC.

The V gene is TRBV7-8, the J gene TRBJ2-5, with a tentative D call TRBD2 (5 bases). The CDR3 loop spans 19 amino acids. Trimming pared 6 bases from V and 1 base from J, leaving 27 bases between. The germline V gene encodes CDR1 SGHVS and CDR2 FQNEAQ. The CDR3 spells CASRRHILRRGATQETQYF. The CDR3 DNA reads TGTGCCAGCAGACGACACATACTGCGACGGGGAGCGACCCAAGAGACCCAGTACTTC.

This CDR3 is CASSQQETQYF. The CDR3 coding sequence is TGTGCCAGCTCACAACAAGAGACCCAGTACTTC. This chain uses TRBV18 with TRBJ2-5; D is uncertain. V was trimmed by 4 bases and J by 2 bases, leaving 2 bases between them. Germline loops: CDR1 KGHSH, CDR2 LQKENI. The CDR3 is 11 amino acids.

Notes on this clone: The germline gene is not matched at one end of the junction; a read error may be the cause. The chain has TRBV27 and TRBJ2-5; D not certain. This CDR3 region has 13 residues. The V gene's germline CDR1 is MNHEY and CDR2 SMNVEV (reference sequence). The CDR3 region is CASSLLYQETQYF. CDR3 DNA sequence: TGTGCCAGCAGTTTATTGTACCAGGAGACCCAGTACTTC.

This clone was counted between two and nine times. The CDR3 loop is CASSYGTENTEAFF. Written as DNA, the CDR3 is TGTGCCAGCAGCTACGGGACAGAGAACACTGAAGCTTTCTTT. J is TRBJ1-1 and V is TRBV9; TRBD1 aligns across 7 bases. CDR1 is SGDLS, CDR2 YYNGEE, per germline. The V and J ends lost 4 bases and 1 base, in that order; junction bases with no gene match: 4. CDR3 length: 14 residues.

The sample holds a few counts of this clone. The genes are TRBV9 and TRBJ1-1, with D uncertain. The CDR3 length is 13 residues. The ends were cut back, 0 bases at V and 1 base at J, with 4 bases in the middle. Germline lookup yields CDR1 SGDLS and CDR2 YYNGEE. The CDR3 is CASSVVWNTEAFF. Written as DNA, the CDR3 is TGTGCCAGCAGCGTAGTGTGGAACACTGAAGCTTTCTTT.

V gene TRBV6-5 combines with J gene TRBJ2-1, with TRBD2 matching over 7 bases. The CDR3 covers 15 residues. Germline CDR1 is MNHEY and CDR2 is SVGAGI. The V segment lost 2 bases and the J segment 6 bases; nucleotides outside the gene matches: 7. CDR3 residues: CASSYEAGLINEQFF. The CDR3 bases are TGTGCCAGCAGTTACGAAGCGGGGTTGATCAATGAGCAGTTCTTC.

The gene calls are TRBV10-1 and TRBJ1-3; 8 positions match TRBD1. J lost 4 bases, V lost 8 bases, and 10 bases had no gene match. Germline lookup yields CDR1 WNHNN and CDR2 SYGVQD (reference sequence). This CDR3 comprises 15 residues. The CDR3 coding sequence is TGCGCCAGCTCTCCGGAGCCAGGGGGCGGAAACACCATATATTTT. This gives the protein CASSPEPGGGNTIYF.

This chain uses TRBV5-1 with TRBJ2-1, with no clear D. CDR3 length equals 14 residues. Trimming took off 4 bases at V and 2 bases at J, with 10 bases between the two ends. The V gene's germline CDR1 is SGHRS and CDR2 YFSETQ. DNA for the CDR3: TGCGCCAGCAGCGCCCCCTCCCCCTACAATGAGCAGTTCTTC. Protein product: CASSAPSPYNEQFF. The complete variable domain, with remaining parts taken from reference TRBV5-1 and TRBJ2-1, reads KAGVTQTPRYLIKTRGQQVTLSCSPISGHRSVSWYQQTPGQGLQFLFEYFSETQRNKGNFPGRFSGRQFSNSRSEMNVSTLELGDSALYLCASSAPSPYNEQFFGPGTRLTVL.

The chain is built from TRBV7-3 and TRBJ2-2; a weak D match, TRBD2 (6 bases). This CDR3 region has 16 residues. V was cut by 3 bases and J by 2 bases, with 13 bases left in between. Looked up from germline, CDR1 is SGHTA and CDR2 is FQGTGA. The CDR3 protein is CASSFFAGGNTGELFF. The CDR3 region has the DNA TGTGCCAGCAGCTTCTTTGCCGGGGGTAACACCGGGGAGCTGTTTTTT.

The CDR3 here is CASSIIAESNNEQFF. The CDR3 region has the DNA TGTGCCAGTAGTATAATCGCAGAATCAAACAATGAGCAGTTCTTC. The chain has TRBV19 and TRBJ2-1; D remains ambiguous. The germline V gene has CDR1 LNHDA and CDR2 SQIVND (reference sequence). V lost 2 bases and J 5 bases, leaving 13 bases between the germline ends. This CDR3 is built from 15 residues. Complete variable domain (other parts from reference TRBV19 and TRBJ2-1): DGGITQSPKYLFRKEGQNVTLSCEQNLNHDAMYWYRQDPGQGLRLIYYSQIVNDFQKGDIAEGYSVSREKKESFPLTVTSAQKNPTAFYLCASSIIAESNNEQFFGPGTRLTVL.

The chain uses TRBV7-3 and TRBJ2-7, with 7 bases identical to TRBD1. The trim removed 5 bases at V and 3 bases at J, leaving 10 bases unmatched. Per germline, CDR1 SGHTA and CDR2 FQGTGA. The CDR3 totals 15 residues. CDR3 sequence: CASSPTTGSFYEQYF. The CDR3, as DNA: TGTGCCAGCAGCCCGACGACAGGGTCTTTCTACGAGCAGTACTTC. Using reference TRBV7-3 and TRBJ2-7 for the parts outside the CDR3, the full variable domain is GAGVSQTPSNKVTEKGKYVELRCDPISGHTALYWYRQSLGQGPEFLIYFQGTGAADDSGLPNDRFFAVRPEGSVSTLKIQRTERGDSAVYLCASSPTTGSFYEQYFGPGTRLTVT.

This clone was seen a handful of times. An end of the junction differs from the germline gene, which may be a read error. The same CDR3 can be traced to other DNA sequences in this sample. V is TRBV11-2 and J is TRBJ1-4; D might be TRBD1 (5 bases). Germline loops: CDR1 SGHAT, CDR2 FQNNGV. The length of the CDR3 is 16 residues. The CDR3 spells CASSQDLPGVFEKLFF. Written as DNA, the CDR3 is TGCGCCAGCAGCCAAGATCTTCCGGGGGTTTTTGAAAAACTGTTTTTT.

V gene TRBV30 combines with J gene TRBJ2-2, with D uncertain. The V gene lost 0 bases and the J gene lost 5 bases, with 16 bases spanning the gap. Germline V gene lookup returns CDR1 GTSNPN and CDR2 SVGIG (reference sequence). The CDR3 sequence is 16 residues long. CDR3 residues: CAWSVWSGAGTGELFF. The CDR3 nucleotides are TGTGCCTGGAGTGTATGGTCAGGAGCTGGAACCGGGGAGCTGTTTTTT.

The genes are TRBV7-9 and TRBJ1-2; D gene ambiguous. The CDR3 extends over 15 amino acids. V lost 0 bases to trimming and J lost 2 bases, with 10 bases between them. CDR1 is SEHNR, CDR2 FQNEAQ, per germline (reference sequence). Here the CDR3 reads CASSLAGKGNYGYTF. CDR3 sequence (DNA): TGTGCCAGCAGCTTAGCGGGGAAAGGCAACTATGGCTACACCTTC.

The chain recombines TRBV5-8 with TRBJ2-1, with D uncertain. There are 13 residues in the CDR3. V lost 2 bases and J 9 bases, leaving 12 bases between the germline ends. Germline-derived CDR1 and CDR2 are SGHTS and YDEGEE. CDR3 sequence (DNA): TGTGCCAGCAGCTTTTTTAAGTGGATTGAGCAGTTCTTC. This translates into CASSFFKWIEQFF.

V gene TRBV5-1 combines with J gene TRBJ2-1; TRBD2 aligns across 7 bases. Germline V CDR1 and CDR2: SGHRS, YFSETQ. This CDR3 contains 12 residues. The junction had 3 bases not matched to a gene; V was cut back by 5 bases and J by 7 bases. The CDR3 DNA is TGCGCCAGCAGGGATAGCGGGAATGAGCAGTTCTTC. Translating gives CASRDSGNEQFF.

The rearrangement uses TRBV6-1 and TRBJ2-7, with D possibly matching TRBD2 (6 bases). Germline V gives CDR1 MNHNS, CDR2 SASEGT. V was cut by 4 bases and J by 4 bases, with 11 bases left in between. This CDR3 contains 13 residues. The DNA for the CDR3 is TGTGCCAGCAGTGGACCGGGACTTTACGAGCAGTACTTC. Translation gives CASSGPGLYEQYF.

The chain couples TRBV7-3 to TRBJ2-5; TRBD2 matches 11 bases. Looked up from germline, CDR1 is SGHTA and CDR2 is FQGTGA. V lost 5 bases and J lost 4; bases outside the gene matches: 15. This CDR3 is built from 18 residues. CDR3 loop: CASSPYPLAGGPGETQYF. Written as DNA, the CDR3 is TGTGCCAGCAGCCCGTACCCCTTAGCGGGAGGGCCGGGAGAGACCCAGTACTTC.